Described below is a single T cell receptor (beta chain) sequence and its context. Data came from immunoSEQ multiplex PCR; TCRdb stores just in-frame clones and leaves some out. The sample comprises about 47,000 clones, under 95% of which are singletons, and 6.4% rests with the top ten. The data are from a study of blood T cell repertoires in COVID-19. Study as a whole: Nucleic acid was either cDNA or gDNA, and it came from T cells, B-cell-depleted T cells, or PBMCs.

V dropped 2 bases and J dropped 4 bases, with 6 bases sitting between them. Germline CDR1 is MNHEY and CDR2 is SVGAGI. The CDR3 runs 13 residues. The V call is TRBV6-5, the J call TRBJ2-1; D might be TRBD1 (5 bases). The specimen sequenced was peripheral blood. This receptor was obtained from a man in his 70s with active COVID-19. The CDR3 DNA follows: TGTGCCAGCAGTTACGCAGGGTACAATGAGCAGTTCTTC. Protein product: CASSYAGYNEQFF.